These 9 T cell receptor beta chains originate from one sample sequenced in a study of blood T cell repertoires in COVID-19. Produced via immunoSEQ multiplex PCR; TCRdb's table is partial and in-frame only. The sample lists about 310,000 clones, 80% to 90% occurring once. Specimen: peripheral blood. The source is a man in his forties or fifties with active or convalescent COVID-19.

The sample holds one count of this clone. V is TRBV5-1 and J is TRBJ2-7; 8 bases line up with TRBD1. Germline V gene sequence: CDR1 SGHRS, CDR2 YFSETQ. The CDR3 loop spans 14 amino acids. V shed 0 bases, J shed 6 bases, and the junction held 5 bases outside the gene matches. Here the CDR3 DNA reads TGCGCCAGCAGCTTGGGACAGGGGTTAGGCGAGCAGTACTTC. Encoded protein: CASSLGQGLGEQYF. The full variable domain, with the rest looked up from reference TRBV5-1 and TRBJ2-7, is KAGVTQTPRYLIKTRGQQVTLSCSPISGHRSVSWYQQTPGQGLQFLFEYFSETQRNKGNFPGRFSGRQFSNSRSEMNVSTLELGDSALYLCASSLGQGLGEQYFGPGTRLTVT.

This chain joins TRBV30 and TRBJ1-6; D gene unclear. The CDR3 consists of 15 residues. The germline V gene has CDR1 GTSNPN and CDR2 SVGIG (reference sequence). V was shortened by 1 base and J by 6 bases, with 13 bases between the two germline ends. Written as DNA, the CDR3 is TGTGCCTGGAGTGACCAAGTACTGATTAATTCACCCCTCCACTTT. Its protein product is CAWSDQVLINSPLHF.

The chain employs TRBV7-2 and TRBJ1-1, with D possibly matching TRBD1 (5 bases). Trimming removed 8 bases from V and 0 bases from J, with 7 bases in between. The CDR3 is 12 residues long. Germline assignment: CDR1 SGHTA and CDR2 FQGNSA. The CDR3 sequence is CASLRVNTEAFF. The CDR3 nucleotides read TGTGCCAGCCTCAGGGTGAACACTGAAGCTTTCTTT.

The rearrangement links TRBV19 to TRBJ2-6, with D possibly TRBD1 on 5 matching bases. The germline V gene encodes CDR1 LNHDA and CDR2 SQIVND (reference sequence). Trimming shortened V by 9 bases and J by 0 bases, and 12 bases separated the two germline ends. CDR3 size: 15 residues. CDR3 sequence (DNA): TGTGCCAGCAACCCGACAGCCTCTGGGGCCAACGTCCTGACTTTC. Amino acids: CASNPTASGANVLTF.

This clone was detected a few times. The chain has TRBV28 and TRBJ1-3; D is unclear. Trimming pared 8 bases from V and 3 bases from J, leaving 11 bases between. Germline values: CDR1 MDHEN, CDR2 SYDVKM. This CDR3 has 13 amino acids. DNA for the CDR3: TGTGCCAGCCCCGACGGAGGTGGAAACACCATATATTTT. Translation gives CASPDGGGNTIYF.

The CDR3 is CASSEVDRGDYGYTF. For the CDR3, the DNA is TGTGCCAGCAGTGAAGTGGACAGGGGCGACTATGGCTACACCTTC. The V gene is TRBV2, the J gene TRBJ1-2; 9 bases are shared with TRBD1. CDR1 is SNHLY and CDR2 is FYNNEI in the germline V gene. The CDR3 is 15 amino acids. J gave up 3 bases and V 1 base, and 3 bases lay outside the gene matches. The whole variable domain, filled in from reference TRBV2 and TRBJ1-2, reads EPEVTQTPSHQVTQMGQEVILRCVPISNHLYFYWYRQILGQKVEFLVSFYNNEISEKSEIFDDQFSVERPDGSNFTLKIRSTKLEDSAMYFCASSEVDRGDYGYTFGSGTRLTVV.

J is TRBJ2-3 and V is TRBV2, with D unresolved. The CDR3 length is 13 residues. Germline CDR1 reads SNHLY; CDR2 reads FYNNEI. Trimming removed 3 bases at V and 6 bases at J, with 10 bases between. The CDR3 DNA sequence: TGTGCCAGCAGTGACGTCGGGTCTGATACGCAGTATTTT. Translated, it gives CASSDVGSDTQYF. The full variable domain, rest sourced from reference TRBV2 and TRBJ2-3, is EPEVTQTPSHQVTQMGQEVILRCVPISNHLYFYWYRQILGQKVEFLVSFYNNEISEKSEIFDDQFSVERPDGSNFTLKIRSTKLEDSAMYFCASSDVGSDTQYFGPGTRLTVL.

The rearrangement joins TRBV7-3 to TRBJ1-5, with D perhaps TRBD1 (5 bases). The CDR3 length is 15 residues. CDR1 and CDR2 from the germline V gene are SGHTA and FQGTGA. Trimming stripped 0 bases from V and 3 bases from J, with 9 bases between. The CDR3 region has the DNA TGTGCCAGCAGCTTAACGGGGGGGAACAATCAGCCCCAGCATTTT. The encoded protein is CASSLTGGNNQPQHF.

V gene TRBV4-2 combines with J gene TRBJ1-2; tentative D call: TRBD1 (5 bases). Trimming took 3 bases from V and 2 from J, leaving 13 bases between them. The CDR3 extends over 15 amino acids. The germline V gene encodes CDR1 LGHNA and CDR2 YNFKEQ. The CDR3 here is CASSQDTQGNYGYTF. The CDR3 DNA reads as TGTGCCAGCAGCCAGGACACCCAGGGCAACTATGGCTACACCTTC.